A selection of T cell receptor beta chains follows, all from one sample in a study of cytotoxic CD8 clonotypes in ibrutinib-treated CLL. Profiled with immunoSEQ multiplex PCR; TCRdb holds only in-frame clones, not every one. The sample carries around 310,000 clones, about 80% recorded once. The sequencing here drew on PBMCs, taken before ibrutinib treatment. The receptors were gathered from a human donor with chronic lymphocytic leukemia. The CDR3 runs from the conserved cysteine through the conserved F or W. The D gene is left open where the match is weak.

CDR3 protein: CASTGDRESASYGYTF; CDR3 DNA: TGTGCCAGCACAGGGGACAGGGAGTCTGCTAGCTATGGCTACACCTTC; D gene: TRBD1; J gene: TRBJ1-2; V gene: TRBV6-6
CDR3 protein: CASSSPGSQETQYF; CDR3 DNA: TGTGCCAGCAGCTCCCCCGGGTCCCAAGAGACCCAGTACTTC; D gene: NA; J gene: TRBJ2-5; V gene: TRBV11-2
CDR3 protein: CASSFTREGNGDTQYF; CDR3 DNA: TGTGCCAGCAGCTTCACCCGGGAGGGAAATGGAGATACGCAGTATTTT; D gene: TRBD2; J gene: TRBJ2-3; V gene: TRBV7-9
CDR3 protein: CASSLWGSSYEQYF; CDR3 DNA: TGTGCCAGCAGTTTATGGGGGAGCTCCTACGAGCAGTACTTC; D gene: NA; J gene: TRBJ2-7; V gene: TRBV27
CDR3 protein: CSAYGYTF; CDR3 DNA: TGCAGCGCCTATGGCTACACCTTC; D gene: NA; J gene: TRBJ1-2; V gene: TRBV29-1
CDR3 protein: CASRMTGSYEQYF; CDR3 DNA: TGTGCCAGCAGGATGACAGGGAGCTACGAGCAGTACTTC; D gene: TRBD1; J gene: TRBJ2-7; V gene: TRBV2
CDR3 protein: CASSFDDSVYTQYF; CDR3 DNA: TGTGCCAGCAGCTTCGACGATTCAGTATATACGCAGTATTTT; D gene: NA; J gene: TRBJ2-3; V gene: TRBV7-2
CDR3 protein: CSVGTAQETQYF; CDR3 DNA: TGCAGCGTTGGGACAGCACAAGAGACCCAGTACTTC; D gene: NA; J gene: TRBJ2-5; V gene: TRBV29-1
CDR3 protein: CAWSVRLTAKTQYF; CDR3 DNA: TGTGCCTGGAGTGTACGGCTAACCGCGAAGACCCAGTACTTC; D gene: NA; J gene: TRBJ2-5; V gene: TRBV30
CDR3 protein: CASSQDGFATNEKLFF; CDR3 DNA: TGCGCCAGCAGCCAAGATGGCTTTGCAACTAATGAAAAACTGTTTTTT; D gene: NA; J gene: TRBJ1-4; V gene: TRBV4-1
CDR3 protein: CASSEFHSDYNEQFF; CDR3 DNA: TGTGCCAGCAGTGAATTTCATTCAGACTACAATGAGCAGTTCTTC; D gene: NA; J gene: TRBJ2-1; V gene: TRBV6-1
CDR3 protein: CASSSGVNSPLHF; CDR3 DNA: TGCGCCAGCAGCTCTGGGGTTAATTCACCCCTCCACTTT; D gene: NA; J gene: TRBJ1-6; V gene: TRBV5-1